The 4 T cell receptor beta chains below all came from one sample that was sequenced in a study of shared clonotypes between healthy human individuals. Here immunoSEQ multiplex PCR was the method, and the copy in TCRdb shows in-frame clones only, minus some. This table holds more than 400,000 clones, about 95% found once. Sequencing was done on a sample of naive CD4+ T cells sorted from blood. Subset here: CD45RA+ positively selected. These TCRs come from a woman aged 25 to 39 in good health.

The rearrangement links TRBV19 to TRBJ2-2; 10 bases agree with TRBD2. The J segment lost 4 bases and the V segment lost 7 bases, leaving 12 bases of the junction unmatched. The CDR3 extends over 17 amino acids. CDR1 LNHDA and CDR2 SQIVND come from the germline V gene (reference sequence). CDR3: CASITPSGRNSTGELFF. The CDR3, as DNA: TGTGCCAGTATTACCCCTAGCGGGAGAAATAGCACCGGGGAGCTGTTTTTT.

V gene TRBV19 combines with J gene TRBJ2-5; D call uncertain. The assigned J gene may be wrong: the sequence end matches TRBJ2-7 better. The CDR3 extends over 11 amino acids. Germline CDR1 reads LNHDA; CDR2 reads SQIVND (reference sequence). The CDR3 loop reads CASSIMGEQYF. CDR3 nucleotides: TGTGCCAGTAGTATCATGGGCGAGCAGTACTTC.

Worth noting for this clone: Its ends do not fully match the called genes, so a read error is possible. V is TRBV6-4 and J is TRBJ2-1, with 15 positions matching TRBD2. In germline, CDR1 is MRHNA, CDR2 SNTAGT. The CDR3 loop spans 23 amino acids. CDR3 bases: TGTGCCAGCATTGACCCCGGGACAGGGTTTGGGACTAGCGGGAGGTCGTCCTACAATGAGCAGTTCTTC. Translating it yields CASIDPGTGFGTSGRSSYNEQFF.

The chain joins TRBV19 to TRBJ1-1, with a tentative D call TRBD1 (5 bases). The CDR3 contains 15 residues. Germline V lookup: CDR1 LNHDA, CDR2 SQIVND (reference sequence). Trimming pared 5 bases from V and 3 bases from J, leaving 16 bases between. The CDR3 reads CASSASGTFDTEAFF. CDR3 nucleotides: TGTGCCAGTAGTGCCTCAGGGACTTTCGACACTGAAGCTTTCTTT.